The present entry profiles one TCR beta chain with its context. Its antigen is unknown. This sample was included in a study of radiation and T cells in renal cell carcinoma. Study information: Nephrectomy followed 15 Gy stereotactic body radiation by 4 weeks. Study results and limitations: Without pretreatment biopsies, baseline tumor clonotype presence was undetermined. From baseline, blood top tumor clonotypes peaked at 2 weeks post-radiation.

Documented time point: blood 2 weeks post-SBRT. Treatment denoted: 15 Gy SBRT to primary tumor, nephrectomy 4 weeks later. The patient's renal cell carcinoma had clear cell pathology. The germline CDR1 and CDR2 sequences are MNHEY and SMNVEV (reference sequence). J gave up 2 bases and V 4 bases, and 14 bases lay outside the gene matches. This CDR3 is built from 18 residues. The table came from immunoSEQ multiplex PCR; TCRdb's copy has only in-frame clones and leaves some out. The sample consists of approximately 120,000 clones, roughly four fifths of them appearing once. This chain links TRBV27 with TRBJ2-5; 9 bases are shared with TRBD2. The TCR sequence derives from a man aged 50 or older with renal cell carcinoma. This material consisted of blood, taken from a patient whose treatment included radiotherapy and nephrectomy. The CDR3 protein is CASSSYLVAGGGQETQYF. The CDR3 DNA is TGTGCCAGCAGTTCCTACCTAGTTGCGGGGGGGGGACAAGAGACCCAGTACTTC.